This passage covers 20 T cell receptor beta chains from one sample sequenced in a study of blood T cell repertoires in COVID-19. Sequencing used immunoSEQ multiplex PCR; TCRdb keeps in-frame clones, though not all of them. The sample has fewer than 200,000 clones, around 77% seen once. Specimen: peripheral blood. These receptors originate from a man between 70 and 80 years old with active or convalescent COVID-19.

This clone was counted between two and nine times. This rearrangement joins TRBV25-1 to TRBJ2-2, with 8 bases lining up with TRBD1. The V gene's germline CDR1 is MGHDK and CDR2 SYGVNS. The length of the CDR3 is 16 residues. V trimming: 1 base; J trimming: 6 bases; junction bases outside the gene matches: 7. The CDR3 is CASSEWTGIGPGELFF. The CDR3 nucleotides are TGTGCCAGCAGTGAATGGACAGGGATTGGCCCCGGGGAGCTGTTTTTT.

V gene TRBV6-2 or TRBV6-3 combines with J gene TRBJ2-1; TRBD2 matches 15 bases. The CDR3 runs to 17 residues. Germline V gene sequence: CDR1 MNHEY, CDR2 SVGEGT. With V trimmed by 6 bases and J by 5 bases, 8 bases remained unmatched. CDR3 amino acids: CASSLSGLAGGDNEQFF. CDR3 DNA sequence: TGTGCCAGCAGCCTCAGTGGACTAGCGGGGGGGGACAATGAGCAGTTCTTC.

This rearrangement joins TRBV3-1 (or the pseudogene TRBV3-2) to TRBJ1-5; D remains ambiguous. The CDR3 extends over 15 amino acids. V was trimmed by 0 bases and J by 10 bases, leaving 16 bases between them. Germline lookup yields CDR1 LGHDT and CDR2 YNNKEL (reference sequence). The CDR3 is CASSQDGTVHSPQHF. The CDR3 DNA reads as TGTGCCAGCAGCCAAGATGGCACAGTCCATTCCCCCCAGCATTTT.

The count of this clone is one. The V and J genes are TRBV24-1 and TRBJ1-2; D gene ambiguous. CDR3 length: 14 amino acids. Looked up from germline, CDR1 is KGHDR and CDR2 is SFDVKD. V was cut by 4 bases and J by 2 bases, with 10 bases left in between. CDR3 in DNA: TGTGCCACCAGTGACCCGGGTCGGAACTATGGCTACACCTTC. Translated, it gives CATSDPGRNYGYTF.

This clone has more than one count but fewer than ten. The chain combines TRBV12-3 or TRBV12-4 with TRBJ2-2; D ambiguous. Trimming left V 2 bases short and J 6 bases short, with 4 bases between. The CDR3 sequence is 12 residues long. For the CDR3, the DNA is TGTGCCAGCAGTTTATCGTCCGGGGAGCTGTTTTTT. This gives the protein CASSLSSGELFF.

The chain couples TRBV18 to TRBJ1-2; no reliable D call. CDR1 and CDR2 (germline): KGHSH, LQKENI. V lost 1 base, J lost 3 bases, and 18 bases lay in between. The CDR3 is made up of 17 amino acids. DNA of the CDR3: TGTGCCAGCTCACCACGCGAGGCAGACCTAACACACTATGGCTACACCTTC. Encoded protein: CASSPREADLTHYGYTF.

This rearrangement joins TRBV4-1 to TRBJ1-2; D call uncertain. Per the germline V gene, CDR1 is MGHRA and CDR2 is YSYEKL. The CDR3 has 13 amino acids. The germline V and J ends were trimmed by 3 bases and 7 bases, with 12 bases remaining between them. The CDR3 bases are TGCGCCAGCAGCCACGACCTTCAGGTTGGCTACACCTTC. Translated, it gives CASSHDLQVGYTF.

The chain links TRBV7-2 to TRBJ1-4; D remains ambiguous. V was shortened by 5 bases and J by 1 base, with 8 bases between the two germline ends. The CDR3 totals 14 residues. Germline loops: CDR1 SGHTA, CDR2 FQGNSA. The CDR3 DNA sequence: TGTGCCAGCAGCCAGGATCTAACTAATGAAAAACTGTTTTTT. As protein: CASSQDLTNEKLFF.

This clone was counted between two and nine times. CDR3 residues: CASSFYGEPQPQHF. For the CDR3, the DNA is TGTGCCAGCAGCTTTTACGGGGAACCTCAGCCCCAGCATTTT. The genes are TRBV5-6 and TRBJ1-5; no clear D gene. This CDR3 is 14 amino acids long. V was shortened by 2 bases and J by 6 bases, with 12 bases between the two germline ends. Looked up from germline, CDR1 is SGHDT and CDR2 is YYEEEE.

This clone was counted between two and nine times. The chain combines TRBV3-1 (or the pseudogene TRBV3-2) with TRBJ1-1, with D tentatively TRBD1 (5 bases). V was pared by 3 bases and J by 1 base, with 12 bases between. Germline V gene sequence: CDR1 LGHDT, CDR2 YNNKEL (reference sequence). This CDR3 comprises 15 residues. DNA of the CDR3: TGTGCCAGCAGCCAGGCGGGACGGCCGAACACTGAAGCTTTCTTT. Encoded protein: CASSQAGRPNTEAFF.

The rearrangement joins TRBV29-1 to TRBJ2-3; 11 positions match TRBD2. From germline, CDR1 is SQVTM and CDR2 ANQGSEA. The ends lost 6 bases at V and 6 bases at J; junction bases unmatched: 8. This CDR3 spans 14 amino acids. CDR3 loop: CSVATSGEWDTQYF. The CDR3 DNA reads TGCAGCGTGGCGACTAGCGGGGAGTGGGATACGCAGTATTTT.

The V call is TRBV6-6, the J call TRBJ1-2; 8 positions match TRBD1. V trimming: 5 bases; J trimming: 6 bases; junction bases outside the gene matches: 11. Germline CDR1 reads MNHNY; CDR2 reads SVGAGI (reference sequence). The CDR3 extends over 15 amino acids. The CDR3 loop reads CASSTSTGVHNGYTF. The CDR3 DNA reads as TGTGCCAGCAGTACATCGACAGGGGTCCATAATGGCTACACCTTC.

The V gene is TRBV2, the J gene TRBJ2-5; 7 bases are a match to TRBD2. The CDR3 spans 15 residues. Trimming removed 7 bases from V and 2 bases from J; junction bases left unmatched: 10. From germline, CDR1 is SNHLY and CDR2 FYNNEI. CDR3 region: CASTQLGGGQETQYF. The CDR3 bases are TGTGCCAGCACCCAATTGGGGGGGGGTCAAGAGACCCAGTACTTC.

This chain joins TRBV27 and TRBJ2-5, with TRBD1 matching 9 bases. CDR3 length: 18 amino acids. The J segment lost 0 bases and the V segment lost 5 bases, leaving 13 bases of the junction unmatched. Germline V gene lookup returns CDR1 MNHEY and CDR2 SMNVEV (reference sequence). The CDR3 coding sequence is TGTGCCAGCAGTGTCCGGGACAGGGAAACCTCGAACCAAGAGACCCAGTACTTC. This gives the protein CASSVRDRETSNQETQYF.

In its sample, this clone was seen once. V gene TRBV30 combines with J gene TRBJ1-2; a possible D gene is TRBD1 (5 bases). Germline CDR1 GTSNPN, CDR2 SVGIG (reference sequence). Trimming took off 2 bases at V and 7 bases at J, with 14 bases between the two ends. The CDR3 contains 13 residues. CDR3 DNA: TGTGCCTGGAGTATATTCGGGGGAGGTGGCTACACCTTC. Its protein product is CAWSIFGGGGYTF.

This chain links TRBV2 with TRBJ1-2, with D perhaps matching TRBD1 (5 bases). The CDR3 runs 14 residues. Trimming removed 0 bases at V and 14 bases at J, with 19 bases between. Germline CDR1 SNHLY, CDR2 FYNNEI. The CDR3 loop is CASSEAPGDSPKTF. For the CDR3, the DNA is TGTGCCAGCAGTGAAGCGCCAGGCGACAGCCCTAAGACCTTC.

V usage is TRBV5-1 and J usage is TRBJ2-7; 10 positions match TRBD1. With V trimmed by 5 bases and J by 5 bases, 7 bases remained unmatched. The CDR3 consists of 14 residues. Germline CDR1 and CDR2: SGHRS and YFSETQ. The CDR3 spells CASSPGQGLDEQYF. For the CDR3, the DNA is TGCGCCAGCAGTCCGGGACAGGGGCTCGACGAGCAGTACTTC. The full variable domain, in which reference TRBV5-1 and TRBJ2-7 provide the parts outside the CDR3, is KAGVTQTPRYLIKTRGQQVTLSCSPISGHRSVSWYQQTPGQGLQFLFEYFSETQRNKGNFPGRFSGRQFSNSRSEMNVSTLELGDSALYLCASSPGQGLDEQYFGPGTRLTVT.

A word on this clone: The identical CDR3 is also encoded by other nucleotide sequences in the sample. The CDR3 DNA reads as TGTGCCAGCAGTCCGACAGCCAACTATGGCTACACCTTC. It is translated as CASSPTANYGYTF. This rearrangement joins TRBV6-5 to TRBJ1-2; D might be TRBD1 (5 bases). V was pared by 5 bases and J by 2 bases, with 9 bases between. Germline CDR1 and CDR2: MNHEY and SVGAGI. The CDR3 is made up of 13 amino acids.

This chain connects TRBV5-1 to TRBJ2-6, with TRBD2 as a possible D gene (7 bases). The CDR3 contains 15 residues. V was cut by 7 bases and J by 4 bases, with 15 bases left in between. Germline V gene lookup returns CDR1 SGHRS and CDR2 YFSETQ. This CDR3 is CASSYSGGGANVLTF. CDR3 bases: TGCGCCAGCTCATACTCGGGGGGCGGGGCCAACGTCCTGACTTTC.

The chain has TRBV5-1 and TRBJ2-3; D might be TRBD2 (5 bases). The V and J ends lost 1 base and 0 bases respectively, with 15 bases between them. Germline loops: CDR1 SGHRS, CDR2 YFSETQ. The CDR3 is 17 residues long. The CDR3 is CASSLLGRRASTDTQYF. CDR3 nucleotides: TGCGCCAGCAGCTTGTTAGGGCGGCGGGCCAGCACAGATACGCAGTATTTT.